This T cell receptor beta chain was sequenced in a study of regulatory dendritic cells for organ transplantation. This table comes from immunoSEQ multiplex PCR, and its TCRdb copy is limited to in-frame clones, with some not included. The sample includes some 11,000 clones, about four fifths of them seen just once. Allogeneic regulatory or mature dendritic cells were co-cultured for about 5 days with CFSE-labeled sorted T cells at 1:10. V gave up 1 base and J gave up 2 bases, with 5 bases separating them. Germline V gene sequence: CDR1 MGHRA, CDR2 YSYEKL. This CDR3 comprises 13 residues. Concerning this clone: Its antigen is unknown.

This chain joins TRBV4-1 and TRBJ1-2, with a weak D call TRBD1 (5 bases). The sequenced sample was naive CD8+ T cells from blood cultured with regulatory dendritic cells. The subset: CD45RA+ naive T cells. This TCR was recovered from a human donor in good health. Here the CDR3 DNA reads TGCGCCAGCAGCCAAGGACAGAACTATGGCTACACCTTC. Amino acids: CASSQGQNYGYTF.